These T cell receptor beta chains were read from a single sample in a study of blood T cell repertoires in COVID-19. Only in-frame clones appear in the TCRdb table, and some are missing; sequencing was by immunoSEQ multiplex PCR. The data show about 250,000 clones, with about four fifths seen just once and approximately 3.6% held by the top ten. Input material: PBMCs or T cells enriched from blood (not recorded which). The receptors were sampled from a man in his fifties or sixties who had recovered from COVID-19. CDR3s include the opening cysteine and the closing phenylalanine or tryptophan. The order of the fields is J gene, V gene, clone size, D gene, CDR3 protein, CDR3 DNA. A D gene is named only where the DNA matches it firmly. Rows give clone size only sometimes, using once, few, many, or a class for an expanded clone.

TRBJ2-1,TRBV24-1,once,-,CATSAAGSYNEQFF,TGTGCCACCAGTGCTGCCGGGAGCTACAATGAGCAGTTCTTC
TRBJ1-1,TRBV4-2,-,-,CASSQVGGQSEAFF,TGTGCCAGCAGCCAAGTGGGAGGGCAGTCTGAAGCTTTCTTT
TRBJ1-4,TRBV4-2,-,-,CASSQDRRGAYEKLFF,TGTGCCAGCAGCCAAGATCGTCGGGGGGCTTACGAAAAACTGTTTTTT
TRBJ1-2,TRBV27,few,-,CASSLTQGPYGYTF,TGTGCCAGCAGTTTGACTCAGGGTCCCTATGGCTACACCTTC
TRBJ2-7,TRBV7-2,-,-,CASSLDSATVYEQYF,TGTGCCAGCAGCTTAGATAGCGCCACGGTGTACGAGCAGTACTTC
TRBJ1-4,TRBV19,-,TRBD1,CASSIVGRGPGNEKLFF,TGTGCCAGTAGTATTGTTGGCAGGGGGCCCGGTAATGAAAAACTGTTTTTT
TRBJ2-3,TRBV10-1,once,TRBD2,CASSESTGGGRTDTQYF,TGCGCCAGCAGTGAGTCGACGGGGGGAGGAAGGACAGATACGCAGTATTTT
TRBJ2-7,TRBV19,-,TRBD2,CASSSGRSRYEQYF,TGTGCCAGTAGTAGCGGGAGGTCCAGGTACGAGCAGTACTTC
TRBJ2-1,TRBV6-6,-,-,CASKKAAPGNEQFF,TGTGCCAGTAAAAAAGCGGCACCGGGCAATGAGCAGTTCTTC
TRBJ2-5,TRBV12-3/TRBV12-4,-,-,CASTDQETQYF,TGTGCCAGCACCGACCAAGAGACCCAGTACTTC
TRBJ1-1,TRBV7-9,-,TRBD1,CASSRLTGANTEAFF,TGTGCCAGCAGCCGACTCACAGGGGCGAACACTGAAGCTTTCTTT
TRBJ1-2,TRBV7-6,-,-,CASSSRNYGYTF,TGTGCCAGCAGCTCTAGGAACTATGGCTACACCTTC
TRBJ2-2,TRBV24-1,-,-,CATSGEVNTGELFF,TGTGCCACCAGTGGAGAAGTGAACACCGGGGAGCTGTTTTTT
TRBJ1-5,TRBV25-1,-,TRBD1,CASSQTGMRQPQHF,TGTGCCAGCAGCCAGACAGGGATGAGGCAGCCCCAGCATTTT
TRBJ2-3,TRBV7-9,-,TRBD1,CATRQGSTDTQYF,TGTGCCACCCGACAGGGGTCCACAGATACGCAGTATTTT
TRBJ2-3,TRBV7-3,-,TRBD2,CASSVGASGGTDTQYF,TGTGCCAGCAGCGTAGGGGCTAGCGGGGGAACAGATACGCAGTATTTT
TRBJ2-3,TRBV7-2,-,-,CASSLAEGVRRTDTQYF,TGTGCCAGCAGCTTAGCGGAGGGAGTCCGTCGCACAGATACGCAGTATTTT
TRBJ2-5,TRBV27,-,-,CASSLGGSYGETQYF,TGTGCCAGCAGTTTAGGGGGGAGCTATGGGGAGACCCAGTACTTC
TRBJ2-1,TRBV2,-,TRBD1,CASRTGGREQFF,TGTGCCAGCAGGACAGGGGGCCGTGAGCAGTTCTTC
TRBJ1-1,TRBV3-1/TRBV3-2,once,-,CASSQSQTHTEAFF,TGTGCCAGCAGCCAATCGCAGACTCACACTGAAGCTTTCTTT
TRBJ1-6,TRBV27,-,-,CASSTRGPNSPLHF,TGTGCCAGCAGTACCAGGGGACCCAATTCACCCCTCCACTTT
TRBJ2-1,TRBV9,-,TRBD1,CASSTRTGPFGDEQFF,TGTGCCAGCAGCACGCGGACAGGCCCCTTTGGCGATGAGCAGTTCTTC
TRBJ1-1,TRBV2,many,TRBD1,CASEAGTGAFF,TGTGCCAGCGAGGCCGGGACAGGAGCTTTCTTT
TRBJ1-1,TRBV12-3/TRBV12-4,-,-,CASSSVGLAEAFF,TGTGCCAGCAGCTCGGTGGGCTTGGCTGAAGCTTTCTTT
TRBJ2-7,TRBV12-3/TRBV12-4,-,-,CASSPDTYEQYF,TGTGCCAGCAGCCCGGACACCTACGAGCAGTACTTC
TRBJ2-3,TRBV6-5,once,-,CASSPPADTQYF,TGTGCCAGCAGCCCCCCCGCGGATACGCAGTATTTT
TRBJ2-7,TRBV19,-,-,CASQGGDYSYEQYF,TGTGCCAGCCAAGGGGGGGACTACTCCTACGAGCAGTACTTC
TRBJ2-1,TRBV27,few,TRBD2,CASSAGLAGLNEQFF,TGTGCCAGCAGTGCGGGACTAGCGGGATTGAATGAGCAGTTCTTC
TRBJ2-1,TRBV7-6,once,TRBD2,CASSRVPSGRYNEQFF,TGTGCCAGCAGCAGGGTTCCTAGCGGGAGGTACAATGAGCAGTTCTTC
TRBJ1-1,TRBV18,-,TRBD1,CASSPEIQGGANTEAFF,TGTGCCAGCTCACCAGAAATACAGGGGGGGGCGAACACTGAAGCTTTCTTT
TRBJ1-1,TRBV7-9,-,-,CASSLEQSGEAFF,TGTGCCAGCAGCTTAGAGCAGTCAGGTGAAGCTTTCTTT
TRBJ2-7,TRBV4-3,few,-,CASSQGRGPSYEQYF,TGCGCCAGCAGCCAAGGCAGGGGCCCTTCCTACGAGCAGTACTTC
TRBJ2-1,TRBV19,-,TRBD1,CASSIAGGSYNEQFF,TGTGCCAGTAGTATCGCAGGGGGTTCCTACAATGAGCAGTTCTTC
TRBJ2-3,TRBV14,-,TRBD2,CASFLSLGARGGTQYF,TGTGCCAGCTTTCTATCTCTGGGCGCGCGCGGGGGTACGCAGTATTTT
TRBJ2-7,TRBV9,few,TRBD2,CASSATSDFTYEQYF,TGTGCCAGCAGCGCGACTAGCGACTTCACCTACGAGCAGTACTTC
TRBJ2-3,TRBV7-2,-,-,CASSLAAGTSTDTQYF,TGTGCCAGCAGCTTAGCGGCAGGGACTAGCACAGATACGCAGTATTTT
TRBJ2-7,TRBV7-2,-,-,CASTTLRTGHEQYF,TGTGCCAGCACCACCCTACGAACAGGTCACGAGCAGTACTTC
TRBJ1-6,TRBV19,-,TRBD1,CASSQRDRTNSPLHF,TGTGCCAGTAGTCAGAGGGACAGGACCAATTCACCCCTCCACTTT
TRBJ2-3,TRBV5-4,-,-,CASSSSDRPSTDTQYF,TGTGCCAGCAGCTCTTCTGACAGGCCCTCCACAGATACGCAGTATTTT
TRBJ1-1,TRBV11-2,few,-,CATKSLPTEAFF,TGTGCCACCAAATCACTCCCCACTGAAGCTTTCTTT
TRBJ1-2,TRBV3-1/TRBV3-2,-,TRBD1,CASSRPGQGAGGYTF,TGTGCCAGCAGCCGCCCTGGACAGGGGGCGGGTGGCTACACCTTC
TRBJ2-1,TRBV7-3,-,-,CASSLDYSPYNEQFF,TGTGCCAGCAGCTTGGACTACTCGCCGTACAATGAGCAGTTCTTC
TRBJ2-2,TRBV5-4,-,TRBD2,CASSQITLAGLTGELFF,TGTGCCAGCAGCCAAATCACGCTAGCGGGACTCACCGGGGAGCTGTTTTTT